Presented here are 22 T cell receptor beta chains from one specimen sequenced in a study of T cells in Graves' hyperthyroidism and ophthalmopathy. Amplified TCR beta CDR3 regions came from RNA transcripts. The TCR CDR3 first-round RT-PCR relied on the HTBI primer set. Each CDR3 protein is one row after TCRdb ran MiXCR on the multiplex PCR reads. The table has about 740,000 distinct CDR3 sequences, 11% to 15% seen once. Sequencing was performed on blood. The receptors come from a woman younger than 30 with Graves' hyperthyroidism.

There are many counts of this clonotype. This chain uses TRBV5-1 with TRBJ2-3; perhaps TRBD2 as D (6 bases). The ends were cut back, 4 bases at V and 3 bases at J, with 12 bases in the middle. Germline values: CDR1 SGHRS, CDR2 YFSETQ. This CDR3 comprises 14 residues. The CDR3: CASSTGTYTDTQYF. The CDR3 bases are TGCGCCAGCAGCACGGGGACTTATACAGATACGCAGTATTTT. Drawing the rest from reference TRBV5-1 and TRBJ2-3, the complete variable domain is KAGVTQTPRYLIKTRGQQVTLSCSPISGHRSVSWYQQTPGQGLQFLFEYFSETQRNKGNFPGRFSGRQFSNSRSEMNVSTLELGDSALYLCASSTGTYTDTQYFGPGTRLTVL.

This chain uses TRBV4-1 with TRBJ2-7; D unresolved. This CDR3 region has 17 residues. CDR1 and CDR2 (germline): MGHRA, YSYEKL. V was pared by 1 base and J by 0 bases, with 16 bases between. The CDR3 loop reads CASSQAFLRARSYEQYF. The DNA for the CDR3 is TGCGCCAGCAGCCAAGCCTTTCTCCGGGCCCGCTCCTACGAGCAGTACTTC.

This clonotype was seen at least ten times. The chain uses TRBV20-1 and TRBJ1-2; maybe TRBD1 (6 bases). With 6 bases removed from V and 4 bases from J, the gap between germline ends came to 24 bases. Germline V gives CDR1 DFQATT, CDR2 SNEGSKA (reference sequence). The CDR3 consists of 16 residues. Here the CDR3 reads CSAGPIPGGGGYGYTF. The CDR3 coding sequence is TGCAGTGCCGGCCCCATCCCGGGGGGCGGTGGCTATGGCTACACCTTC.

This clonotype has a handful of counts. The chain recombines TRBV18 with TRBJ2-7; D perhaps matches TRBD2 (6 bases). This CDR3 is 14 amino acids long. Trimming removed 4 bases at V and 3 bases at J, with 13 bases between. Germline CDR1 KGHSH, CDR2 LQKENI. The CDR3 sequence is CASSQTRERYEQYF. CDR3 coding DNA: TGTGCCAGCTCACAGACTCGGGAGCGCTACGAGCAGTACTTC.

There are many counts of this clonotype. CDR3 in DNA: TGTGCCAGCAGTTTTTTGGGTAGCGGGGGGAGGGAGACCCAGTACTTC. Amino acids: CASSFLGSGGRETQYF. The V and J genes are TRBV28 and TRBJ2-5, with 10 positions matching TRBD2. CDR3 length: 16 amino acids. Germline assignment: CDR1 MDHEN and CDR2 SYDVKM. V was pared by 3 bases and J by 5 bases, with 9 bases of the junction left unmatched.

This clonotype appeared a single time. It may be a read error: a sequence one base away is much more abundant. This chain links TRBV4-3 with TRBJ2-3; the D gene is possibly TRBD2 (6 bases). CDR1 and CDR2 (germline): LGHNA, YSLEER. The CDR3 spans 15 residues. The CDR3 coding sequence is TGCGCCAACAGCCGCGGGGAGGTTGCAACAGATACGCAGTATTTT. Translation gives CANSRGEVATDTQYF.

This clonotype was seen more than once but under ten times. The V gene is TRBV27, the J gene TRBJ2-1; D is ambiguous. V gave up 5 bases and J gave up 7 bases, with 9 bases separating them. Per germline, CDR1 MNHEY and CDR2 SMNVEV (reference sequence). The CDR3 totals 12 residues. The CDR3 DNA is TGTGCCAGCAGTCCGCCCGCAAATGAGCAGTTCTTC. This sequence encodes CASSPPANEQFF.

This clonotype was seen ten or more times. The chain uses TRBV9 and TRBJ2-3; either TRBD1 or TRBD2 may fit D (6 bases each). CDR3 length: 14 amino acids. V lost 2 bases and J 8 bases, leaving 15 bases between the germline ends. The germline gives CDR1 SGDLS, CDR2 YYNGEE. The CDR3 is CASSVSGGEVTQYF. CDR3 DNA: TGTGCCAGCAGCGTCTCCGGGGGCGAGGTTACGCAGTATTTT.

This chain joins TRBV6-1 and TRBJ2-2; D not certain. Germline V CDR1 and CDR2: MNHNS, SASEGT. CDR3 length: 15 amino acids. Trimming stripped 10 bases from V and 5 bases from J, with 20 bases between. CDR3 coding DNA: TGTGCCAACAACGACCGGCTAGTTATGACCGGGGAGCTGTTTTTT. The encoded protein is CANNDRLVMTGELFF.

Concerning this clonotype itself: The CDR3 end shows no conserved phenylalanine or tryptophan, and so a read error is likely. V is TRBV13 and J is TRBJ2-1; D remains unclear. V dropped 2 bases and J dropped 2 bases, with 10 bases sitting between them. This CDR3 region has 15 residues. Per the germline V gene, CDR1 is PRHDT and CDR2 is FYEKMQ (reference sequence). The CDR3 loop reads CASSLRTRTYNEQFS. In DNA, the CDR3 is TGTGCCAGCAGCTTAAGAACCCGTACCTACAATGAGCAGTTCTCC.

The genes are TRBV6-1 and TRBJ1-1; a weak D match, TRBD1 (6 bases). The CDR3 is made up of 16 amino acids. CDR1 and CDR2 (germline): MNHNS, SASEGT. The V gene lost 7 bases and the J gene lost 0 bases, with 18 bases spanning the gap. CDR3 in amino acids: CASTKGDERMNTEAFF. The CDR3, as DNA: TGTGCCAGCACCAAGGGGGACGAGCGGATGAACACTGAAGCTTTCTTT.

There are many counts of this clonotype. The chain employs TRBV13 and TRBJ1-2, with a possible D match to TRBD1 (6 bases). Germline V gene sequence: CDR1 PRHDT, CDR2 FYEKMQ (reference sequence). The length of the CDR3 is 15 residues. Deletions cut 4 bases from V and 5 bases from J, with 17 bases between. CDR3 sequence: CASSSRRQGLYGYTF. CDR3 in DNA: TGTGCCAGCAGCTCTAGGCGGCAGGGGCTTTATGGCTACACCTTC.

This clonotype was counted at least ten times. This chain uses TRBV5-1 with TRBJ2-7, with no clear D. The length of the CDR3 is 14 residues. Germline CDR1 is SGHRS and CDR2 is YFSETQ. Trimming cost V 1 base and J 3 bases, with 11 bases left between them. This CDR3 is CASSLTTEGYEQYF. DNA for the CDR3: TGCGCCAGCAGCTTGACAACAGAAGGCTACGAGCAGTACTTC.

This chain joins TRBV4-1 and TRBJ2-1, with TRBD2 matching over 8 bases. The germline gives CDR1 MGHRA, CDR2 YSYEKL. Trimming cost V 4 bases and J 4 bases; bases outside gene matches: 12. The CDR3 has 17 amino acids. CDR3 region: CASSPQGASGSYNEQFF. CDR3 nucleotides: TGCGCCAGCAGCCCGCAGGGAGCTAGCGGGTCGTACAATGAGCAGTTCTTC.

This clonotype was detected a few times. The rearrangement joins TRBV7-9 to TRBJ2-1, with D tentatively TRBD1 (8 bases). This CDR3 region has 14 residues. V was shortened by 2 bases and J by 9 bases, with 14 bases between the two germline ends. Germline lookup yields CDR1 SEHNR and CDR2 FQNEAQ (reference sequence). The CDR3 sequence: CASSLLDREGEQFF. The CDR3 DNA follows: TGTGCCAGCAGCTTATTGGACAGGGAGGGTGAGCAGTTCTTC. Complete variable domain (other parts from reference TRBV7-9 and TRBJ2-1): DTGVSQNPRHKITKRGQNVTFRCDPISEHNRLYWYRQTLGQGPEFLTYFQNEAQLEKSRLLSDRFSAERPKGSFSTLEIQRTEQGDSAMYLCASSLLDREGEQFFGPGTRLTVL.

DNA for the CDR3: TGTGCCACCTTGGGTGGATCCTATAATTCACCCCTCCACTTT. Residues: CATLGGSYNSPLHF. The chain carries TRBV12-3 or TRBV12-4 and TRBJ1-6, with D hard to call. V was shortened by 10 bases and J by 1 base, with 11 bases between the two germline ends. This CDR3 spans 14 amino acids.

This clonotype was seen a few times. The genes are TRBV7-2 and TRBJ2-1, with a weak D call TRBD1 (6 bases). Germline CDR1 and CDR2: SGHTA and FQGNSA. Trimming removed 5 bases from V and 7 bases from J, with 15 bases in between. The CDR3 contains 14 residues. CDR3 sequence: CASSKTGYQNEQFF. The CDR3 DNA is TGTGCCAGCAGCAAAACAGGGTACCAAAATGAGCAGTTCTTC.

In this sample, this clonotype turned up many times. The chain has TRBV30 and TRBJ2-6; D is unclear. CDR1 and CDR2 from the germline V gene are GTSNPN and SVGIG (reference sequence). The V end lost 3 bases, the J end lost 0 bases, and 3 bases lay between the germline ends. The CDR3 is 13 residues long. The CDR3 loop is CAWSSSGANVLTF. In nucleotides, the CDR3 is TGTGCCTGGAGCTCCTCTGGGGCCAACGTCCTGACTTTC.

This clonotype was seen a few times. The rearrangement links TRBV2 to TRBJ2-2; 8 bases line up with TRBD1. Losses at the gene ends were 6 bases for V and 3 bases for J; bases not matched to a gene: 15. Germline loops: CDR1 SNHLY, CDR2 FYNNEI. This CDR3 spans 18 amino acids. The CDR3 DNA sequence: TGTGCCAGCAGCGATATCACTAGGACAGGGCGCGACACCGGGGAGCTGTTTTTT. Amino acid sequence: CASSDITRTGRDTGELFF.

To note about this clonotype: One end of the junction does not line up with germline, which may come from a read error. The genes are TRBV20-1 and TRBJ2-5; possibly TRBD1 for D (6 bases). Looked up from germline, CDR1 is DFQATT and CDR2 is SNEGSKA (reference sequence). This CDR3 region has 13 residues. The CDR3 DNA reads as TGCAGTGCTAGAGACGGCAGGGGAATCGGGATTAACTTC. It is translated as CSARDGRGIGINF.

The CDR3 nucleotides read TGTGCCAGCAGTACACAGGGAGGGAGTTCACCCCTCCACTTT. Its translation: CASSTQGGSSPLHF. This rearrangement joins TRBV6-1 to TRBJ1-6; D might be TRBD1 (6 bases). V dropped 5 bases and J dropped 9 bases, with 14 bases sitting between them. The germline CDR1 and CDR2 sequences are MNHNS and SASEGT. The CDR3 contains 14 residues.

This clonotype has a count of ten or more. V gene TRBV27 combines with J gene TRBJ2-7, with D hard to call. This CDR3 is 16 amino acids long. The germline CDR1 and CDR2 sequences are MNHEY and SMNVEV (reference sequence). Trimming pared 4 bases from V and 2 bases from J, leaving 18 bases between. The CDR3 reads CASSSYGTGPTYEQYF. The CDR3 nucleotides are TGTGCCAGCAGTTCATACGGAACTGGGCCGACCTACGAGCAGTACTTC.